The 20 T cell receptor beta chains below all came from one sample that was sequenced in a study of T cell repertoires in cytomegalovirus infection. TCRdb recomputed calls from the reads with MiXCR, one row per CDR3 protein. In the table there are about 830,000 distinct CDR3 sequences, about 30% of which are singletons. These TCRs' antigens remain unknown. Sequencing was performed on cultured CD8+ T cells from PBMCs, taken from culture after CMV antigen stimulation. The receptor source for this set is a human donor in good health (CMV status not recorded). Some clones in this sample may be carry-over from other donors' samples.

This clonotype was seen only a few times. The rearrangement uses TRBV7-6 and TRBJ1-2; 9 bases fit TRBD1. In germline, CDR1 is SGHVS, CDR2 FNYEAQ. The length of the CDR3 is 14 residues. V gave up 8 bases and J gave up 7 bases; unmatched junction bases: 11. CDR3 DNA: TGTGCCAGCGGGGGCCGACAGGGGGAGGTTGGCTACACCTTC. Translated: CASGGRQGEVGYTF. Full variable domain (outside the CDR3, taken from reference TRBV7-6 and TRBJ1-2): GAGVSQSPRYKVTKRGQDVALRCDPISGHVSLYWYRQALGQGPEFLTYFNYEAQQDKSGLPNDRFSAERPEGSISTLTIQRTEQRDSAMYRCASGGRQGEVGYTFGSGTRLTVV.

This chain links TRBV10-3 with TRBJ2-7; no firm D call. The germline V gene encodes CDR1 ENHRY and CDR2 SYGVKD. CDR3 size: 11 residues. V dropped 7 bases and J dropped 5 bases, with 9 bases sitting between them. CDR3 sequence reads: CAIKSGDEQYV. CDR3 in DNA: TGTGCCATCAAGTCCGGAGACGAGCAGTACGTC.

The chain couples TRBV2 to TRBJ2-5, with unresolved D. CDR3 length: 13 residues. The V gene lost 10 bases and the J gene lost 0 bases, with 12 bases spanning the gap. Germline CDR1 SNHLY, CDR2 FYNNEI. In nucleotides, the CDR3 is TGTGCCACCTCTCTAAGGTACCAAGAGACCCAGTACTTC. It translates to CATSLRYQETQYF.

The rearrangement joins TRBV7-4 to TRBJ2-6; D is unclear. CDR1 is SGHVT and CDR2 is SQSDAQ in the germline V gene. Trimming took off 6 bases at V and 0 bases at J, with 9 bases between the two ends. The CDR3 is 15 amino acids. Here the CDR3 reads CASRDPSSGANVLTF. In DNA form, the CDR3 reads TGTGCCAGCAGGGACCCCTCCTCTGGGGCCAACGTCCTGACTTTC.

A remark on this clonotype: A junction boundary mismatches the germline segment, possibly from a read error. The chain carries TRBV7-9 and TRBJ2-2; 9 nucleotides agree with TRBD1. The CDR3 contains 16 residues. CDR1 is SEHNR, CDR2 FQNEAQ, per germline (reference sequence). The CDR3 sequence is CATSSSQGAHTWELFF. In DNA form, the CDR3 reads TGTGCCACCAGCTCTTCACAGGGGGCCCACACCTGGGAGCTGTTTTTT. Drawing the rest from reference TRBV7-9 and TRBJ2-2, the complete variable domain is DTGVSQNPRHKITKRGQNVTFRCDPISEHNRLYWYRQTLGQGPEFLTYFQNEAQLEKSRLLSDRFSAERPKGSFSTLEIQRTEQGDSAMYLCATSSSQGAHTWELFFGEGSRLTVL.

The chain is built from TRBV5-1 and TRBJ2-1, with D possibly being TRBD1 (5 bases). The germline CDR1 and CDR2 sequences are SGHRS and YFSETQ. Trimming pared 2 bases from V and 0 bases from J, leaving 12 bases between. The CDR3 sequence is 16 residues long. The CDR3 region is CASSFTGLGSYNEQFF. CDR3 sequence (DNA): TGCGCCAGCAGCTTTACAGGTCTCGGCTCCTACAATGAGCAGTTCTTC.

This clonotype was counted many times. The chain uses TRBV27 and TRBJ1-2, with 9 bases that match TRBD1. The J segment lost 11 bases and the V segment lost 5 bases, leaving 3 bases of the junction unmatched. The CDR3 has 11 residues. In germline, CDR1 is MNHEY, CDR2 SMNVEV (reference sequence). The CDR3 region is CASSPGQGYTF. The DNA for the CDR3 is TGTGCCAGCAGTCCAGGACAGGGGTACACCTTC.

In its sample, this clonotype was seen a few times. The junction and the germline gene differ at one end; a read error may be behind it. The chain couples TRBV4-1 to TRBJ2-7; 8 positions match TRBD1. This CDR3 spans 17 amino acids. Germline V lookup: CDR1 MGHRA, CDR2 YSYEKL. The CDR3 bases are TGTGTCAGCAGCCAAGAGTCGGGACAGGCGCTGTACTACGAGCAGTACTTC. Translating it yields CVSSQESGQALYYEQYF.

This clonotype was found a few times. The rearrangement joins TRBV6-2 or TRBV6-3 to TRBJ2-2; 16 bases match TRBD2. Germline assignment: CDR1 MNHEY and CDR2 SVGEGT. Losses at the gene ends were 6 bases for V and 4 bases for J; bases not matched to a gene: 14. This CDR3 is built from 20 residues. The CDR3 nucleotides are TGTGCCAGCAGCCCGCATCGAGGGACTAGCGGGGGGGCCGGCACCGGGGAGCTGTTTTTT. Translating gives CASSPHRGTSGGAGTGELFF.

This clonotype was counted between two and nine times. The chain joins TRBV5-4 to TRBJ1-2; TRBD1 matches at 7 bases. The CDR3 loop spans 16 amino acids. Germline-derived CDR1 and CDR2 are SGHNT and YYREEE (reference sequence). V was pared by 3 bases and J by 4 bases, with 12 bases of the junction left unmatched. As DNA, the CDR3 is TGTGCCAGCAGCTCCCCCGGGACAGTCTTGACCTATGGCTACACCTTC. Translating gives CASSSPGTVLTYGYTF.

This sequence joins TRBV6-5 and TRBJ1-4, with no clear D. The CDR3 spans 19 residues. CDR1 and CDR2 from the germline V gene are MNHEY and SVGAGI. Trimming pared 4 bases from V and 5 bases from J, leaving 26 bases between. The CDR3 DNA follows: TGTGCCAGCAGTTCAACTGGAGTTCAGCGCCGTTCGAGGAATGAAAAACTGTTTTTT. Its translation: CASSSTGVQRRSRNEKLFF.

This clonotype was detected only a few times. J is TRBJ2-7 and V is TRBV28, with 8 positions matching TRBD2. The CDR3 loop spans 15 amino acids. V shed 2 bases and J 3 bases; nucleotides not matched to a gene: 6. From germline, CDR1 is MDHEN and CDR2 SYDVKM. CDR3 sequence: CASSLGREGRYEQYV. In nucleotides, the CDR3 is TGTGCCAGCAGTTTAGGCCGGGAGGGCCGCTACGAGCAGTACGTC.

This clonotype has ten or more counts. V usage is TRBV7-8 and J usage is TRBJ2-5; 12 bases match TRBD2. The CDR3 is 17 amino acids. CDR1 and CDR2 from the germline V gene are SGHVS and FQNEAQ. Losses at the gene ends were 5 bases for V and 0 bases for J; bases not matched to a gene: 7. CDR3 loop: CASSPGLAGLYQETQYF. CDR3 bases: TGTGCCAGCAGCCCCGGACTAGCGGGGTTGTACCAAGAGACCCAGTACTTC.

The chain has TRBV7-2 and TRBJ1-6; D is unclear. Trimming removed 3 bases at V and 8 bases at J, with 5 bases between. From germline, CDR1 is SGHTA and CDR2 FQGNSA. The length of the CDR3 is 12 residues. Written as DNA, the CDR3 is TGTGCCAGCAGCTTCTTAGATTCACCCCTCCACTTT. This codes for CASSFLDSPLHF.

V is TRBV6-1 and J is TRBJ2-5, with D tentatively TRBD1 or TRBD2 (5 bases each). The V and J ends lost 5 bases and 5 bases respectively, with 24 bases between them. The germline CDR1 and CDR2 sequences are MNHNS and SASEGT. CDR3 length equals 17 residues. The CDR3 reads CASSKKRSQARTETQYF. CDR3 coding DNA: TGTGCCAGCAGTAAGAAGAGGTCACAGGCAAGGACTGAGACCCAGTACTTC.

This clonotype was picked up many times. J is TRBJ1-2 and V is TRBV7-9; D possibly corresponds to TRBD1 (5 bases). Germline CDR1 reads SEHNR; CDR2 reads FQNEAQ (reference sequence). Trimming shortened V by 4 bases and J by 4 bases, and 10 bases separated the two germline ends. The CDR3 covers 13 residues. The CDR3 DNA reads TGTGCCAGCAGCTCCCGACAGTCCTATGGCTACACCTTC. Its protein is CASSSRQSYGYTF.

This clonotype turned up a few times. The chain carries TRBV7-9 and TRBJ1-2, with 10 bases aligning to TRBD1. V was pared by 1 base and J by 10 bases, with 3 bases of the junction left unmatched. This CDR3 spans 13 amino acids. Looked up from germline, CDR1 is SEHNR and CDR2 is FQNEAQ (reference sequence). CDR3: CASSLGTGGNYTF. The CDR3 nucleotides read TGTGCCAGCAGCTTAGGGACAGGGGGTAACTACACCTTC.

This clonotype was counted a few times. The rearrangement links TRBV27 to TRBJ2-2; 12 bases align to TRBD2. The CDR3 contains 15 residues. Per germline, CDR1 MNHEY and CDR2 SMNVEV (reference sequence). The J segment lost 6 bases and the V segment lost 3 bases, leaving 2 bases of the junction unmatched. The CDR3 protein is CASSFLAGGAGELFF. Written as DNA, the CDR3 is TGTGCCAGCAGTTTCCTAGCGGGGGGGGCCGGGGAGCTGTTTTTT.

There are a few counts of this clonotype. The chain uses TRBV12-3 or TRBV12-4 and TRBJ1-2; D is undetermined. CDR3 length equals 15 residues. The germline V and J ends were trimmed by 5 bases and 1 base, with 14 bases remaining between them. Written as DNA, the CDR3 is TGTGCCAGCAGTCCGCCTGGGAGACTTAACTATGGCTACACCTTC. Translated, it gives CASSPPGRLNYGYTF.

This clonotype was recorded many times. This chain uses TRBV7-2 with TRBJ2-3; D gene ambiguous. The CDR3 is 13 residues long. The germline V gene has CDR1 SGHTA and CDR2 FQGNSA. Trimming shortened V by 5 bases and J by 5 bases, and 11 bases separated the two germline ends. This CDR3 is CASSTVLRDTQYF. The DNA for the CDR3 is TGTGCCAGCAGCACCGTACTAAGAGATACGCAGTATTTT.